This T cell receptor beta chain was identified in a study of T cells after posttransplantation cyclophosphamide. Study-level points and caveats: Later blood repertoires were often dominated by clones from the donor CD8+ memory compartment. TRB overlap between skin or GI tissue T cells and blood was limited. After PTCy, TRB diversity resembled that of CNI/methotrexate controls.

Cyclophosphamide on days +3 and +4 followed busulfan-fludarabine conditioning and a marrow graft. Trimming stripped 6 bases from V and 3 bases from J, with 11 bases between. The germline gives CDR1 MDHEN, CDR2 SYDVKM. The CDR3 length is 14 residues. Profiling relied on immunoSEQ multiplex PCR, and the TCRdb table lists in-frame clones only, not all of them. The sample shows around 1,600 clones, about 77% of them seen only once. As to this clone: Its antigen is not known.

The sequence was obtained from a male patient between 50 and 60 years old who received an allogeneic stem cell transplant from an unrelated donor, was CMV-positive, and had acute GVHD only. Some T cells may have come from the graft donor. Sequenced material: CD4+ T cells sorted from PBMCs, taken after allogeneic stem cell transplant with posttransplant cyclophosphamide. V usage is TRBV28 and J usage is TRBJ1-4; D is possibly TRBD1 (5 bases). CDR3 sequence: CASRRGGPNEKLFF. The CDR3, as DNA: TGTGCCAGCAGGCGGGGCGGACCTAATGAAAAACTGTTTTTT. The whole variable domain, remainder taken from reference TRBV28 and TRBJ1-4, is DVKVTQSSRYLVKRTGEKVFLECVQDMDHENMFWYRQDPGLGLRLIYFSYDVKMKEKGDIPEGYSVSREKKERFSLILESASTNQTSMYLCASRRGGPNEKLFFGSGTQLSVL.